This entry concerns a single T cell receptor beta chain. Antigen: not known. The data originate from a study of cytomegalovirus exposure and HLA in healthy donors. The overall study: Among roughly 180 million T cells, an earlier analysis found around 100 million unique TCR beta sequences. The study, taken as a whole, reports: At a 0.05 false discovery rate, a later analysis found around 17,000 TCR beta sequences to be associated with HLA alleles. As a later analysis showed, several of the most significant clusters appeared to be linked to common viral pathogens. Analyzed later, most CMV-associated TCR beta chains appeared HLA-restricted.

The PCR contained 60 Vbeta and 13 Jbeta primers. The repertoire was sequenced with immunoSEQ multiplex PCR; TCRdb's copy has only in-frame clones and lacks some. The data hold 90,000 to 150,000 clones, with roughly 76% observed a single time. The germline gives CDR1 SGHTA, CDR2 FQGTGA. This CDR3 has 15 residues. V lost 5 bases and J lost 6; bases outside the gene matches: 11. The V call is TRBV7-3, the J call TRBJ2-7; TRBD1 matches 9 bases. What was sequenced was PBMCs. This TCR derives from a woman in her thirties or forties in good health and CMV-seropositive. The CDR3 nucleotides are TGTGCCAGCAGCATGTCAGGGACAGGGAAAAGCGAGCAGTACTTC. It translates to CASSMSGTGKSEQYF.